This TCR beta chain stems from a study of response to subunit inactivated influenza vaccine. Broader study findings: A suggestion made by the authors is that each seasonal influenza vaccination recruits few new T cells.

TCRdb recomputed calls from the RT-PCR reads with MiXCR, one row per CDR3 protein. The data hold roughly 760,000 distinct CDR3 sequences, with 21% observed a single time. About this clonotype itself: Its antigen is still unknown.

V was clipped by 4 bases and J by 3 bases, with 13 bases between them. The CDR3 length is 15 residues. Germline values: CDR1 SGHDT, CDR2 YYEEEE. The sequences come from PBMCs from blood, collected more than 4 days after vaccination. The receptor's source is a man aged 45-65 years who received an inactivated influenza vaccine. The chain combines TRBV5-6 with TRBJ2-2; possible D gene TRBD2, 5 bases. The CDR3 is CASSRDRADTGELFF. For the CDR3, the DNA is TGTGCCAGCAGCCGGGATCGGGCGGACACCGGGGAGCTGTTTTTT.